This T cell receptor (beta chain) was sequenced in a study of metastatic and nonmetastatic thyroid tumors. No treatment had been given to any patient before thyroid surgery. At least ten counts were recorded for this clone. The antigen is undetermined. Whole-study findings and limits: Malignant thyroid tumors reportedly exceeded benign nodules significantly in TCR beta diversity, with the difference appearing in blood and tumor.

TCRdb re-called the PCR reads via MiXCR. The sample consists of roughly 40,000 clones, 9% to 13% of them appearing once. The CDR3 consists of 15 residues. The junction had 12 bases not matched to a gene; V was cut back by 8 bases and J by 2 bases. CDR1 is DFQATT and CDR2 is SNEGSKA in the germline V gene (reference sequence). The material sequenced was blood. This receptor was identified in a male donor with papillary thyroid cancer or a benign thyroid nodule (not recorded which). Some clones in this sample may be carry-over from other donors' samples. The rearrangement uses TRBV20-1 and TRBJ1-5; 7 bases match TRBD1. The CDR3 spells CSTPTTTGGNQPQHF. CDR3 DNA: TGCAGTACGCCCACCACTACAGGGGGCAATCAGCCCCAGCATTTT.